This T cell receptor beta chain was captured by sequencing in a study of T cells after yellow fever vaccination (dated by TCRdb to the late 2010s). The study in broad terms: Libraries from fractions with low cell numbers were prepared with the SMART-Seq v4 Ultra Low Input RNA kit. The cohort comprised two healthy male donors, one aged 18 to 30 and one aged 30 to 39 years. To track T-cell clones before and after primary and booster YFV17D yellow fever vaccination, bulk TCR alpha and beta repertoires were sequenced longitudinally. Blood was collected at multiple timepoints before and after primary and secondary immunization, and bulk PBMC replicates and cell subsets were isolated. The full study reports these points: After the booster, most clones that had expanded after primary vaccination were detected again (roughly 95% of CD4 and roughly nine tenths of CD8), suggesting broad maintenance of memory. Computational filtering was needed because FACS-sorted repertoires could contain abundant contaminating clonotypes from the bulk population. A small share of clonotypes was detected in both CD4 and CD8 compartments, with the overlap likely arising from convergent recombination. The secondary T-cell response was weaker than the primary response but faster, peaking on day 5 instead of day 15. Because only two donors were included in the study, the extent to which the findings can be generalized is limited.

This specimen's treatment or condition label, per the study, means: live attenuated yellow fever vaccine strain. A standard Ficoll-Paque protocol was used to isolate PBMCs from peripheral blood. Dynabeads CD4 and CD8 positive selection kits were used to isolate the CD4 and CD8 T-cell fractions. TriZol was used to extract RNA from bulk PBMCs, CD4 and CD8 fractions, and dextramer-positive and dextramer-negative fractions. Worth noting for this clonotype: The antigen it recognizes is unknown. The record has no base qualities; no much larger clone is one base away.

At the junction V is shortened by 7 bases and J by 2 bases; bases outside the gene matches: 6. CDR1 SQVTM and CDR2 ANQGSEA were looked up in the germline V gene. The CDR3 measures 13 amino acids from cysteine to phenylalanine. Only the CDR3 part of the read is kept: 39 bases, read in frame from the first base. TCR cDNA was synthesized by 5'RACE template switching, which introduced a universal primer site and unique molecular identifiers. cDNA synthesis was primed from both the TCR alpha and TCR beta constant segments. Two PCR steps were used to amplify libraries, with sample barcodes and sequencing adapters being added in the second step. Sequencing of libraries was performed on Illumina HiSeq 2500 (2x100 bp) or NovaSeq (2x150 bp). As for the authors' bioinformatics: MIGEC was used to demultiplex reads and collapse the reads into UMI consensus sequences, and MiXCR was used for V(D)J alignment. Vaccine-responding clonotypes were defined with edgeR using replicate PBMC samples, requiring FDR below 0.01 and a log2 fold change above 5 up to day 15. Each bulk clonotype was labeled CD4 or CD8 based on which sequenced repertoire, CD4 or CD8, contained the clonotype at higher abundance. The public sequencing data were trimmed at Q25 with fastp and processed into clonotypes with MiXCR by TCRdb, which kept only in-frame beta chains. For every CDR3 protein sequence, its rows merge into one entry that carries the most common genes and DNA. The V and J calls follow TCRdb's processing rather than the paper's. The sample has roughly 79,000 distinct CDR3 sequences on record, around 7.9% of them singletons. Roughly 30% of the sample is taken by the ten largest.

The chain employs TRBV29-1 and TRBJ2-7, with 9 bases matching TRBD1. Sequencing was performed on CD8+ T cells sorted from PBMCs, taken 10 days after the first yellow fever vaccination. The origin of this receptor is a man younger than 35 who received the YFV17D yellow fever vaccine. The CDR3 protein is CSAQGARAYEQYF. The DNA sequence is TGCAGCGCACAGGGGGCACGAGCCTACGAGCAGTACTTC.